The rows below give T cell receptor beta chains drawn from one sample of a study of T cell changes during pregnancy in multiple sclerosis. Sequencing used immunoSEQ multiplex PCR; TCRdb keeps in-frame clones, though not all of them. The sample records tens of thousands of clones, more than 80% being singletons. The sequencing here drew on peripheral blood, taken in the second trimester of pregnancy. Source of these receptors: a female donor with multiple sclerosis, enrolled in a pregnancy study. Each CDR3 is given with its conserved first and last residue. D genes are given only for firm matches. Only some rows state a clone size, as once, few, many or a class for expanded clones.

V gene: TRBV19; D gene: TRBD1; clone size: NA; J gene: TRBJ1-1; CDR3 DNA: TGTGCCAGTAGTATCGTCGGACAGGGGGGTACTGAAGCTTTCTTT; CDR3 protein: CASSIVGQGGTEAFF
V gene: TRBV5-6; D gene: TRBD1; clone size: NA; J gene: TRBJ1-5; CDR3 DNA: TGTGCCAGCAGCTTGGGGGGGACAGGGCGTCAGCCCCAGCATTTT; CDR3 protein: CASSLGGTGRQPQHF
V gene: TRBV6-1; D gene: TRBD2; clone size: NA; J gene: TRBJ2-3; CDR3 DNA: TGTGCCAGCAGTGAAGGGCTAGCGGGGGGTTCAGATACGCAGTATTTT; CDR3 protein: CASSEGLAGGSDTQYF
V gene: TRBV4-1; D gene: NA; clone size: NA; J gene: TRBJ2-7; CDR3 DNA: TGCGCCAGCAGCCGCATTCCAGTGACACCGGGGGATTACGAGCAGTACTTC; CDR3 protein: CASSRIPVTPGDYEQYF
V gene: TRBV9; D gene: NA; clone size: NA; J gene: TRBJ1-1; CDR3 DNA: TGTGCCAGCAGCCCACCCGAGGGAGGGAACACTGAAGCTTTCTTT; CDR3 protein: CASSPPEGGNTEAFF
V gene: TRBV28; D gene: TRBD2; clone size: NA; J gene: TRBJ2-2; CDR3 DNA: TGTGCCAGCATCCGAACTAGCGGGGGGCTGACCGGGGAGCTGTTTTTT; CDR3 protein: CASIRTSGGLTGELFF
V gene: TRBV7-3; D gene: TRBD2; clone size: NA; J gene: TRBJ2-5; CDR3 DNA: TGTGCCAGCAGCTTAGCGGGAGGGGAGACCCAGTACTTC; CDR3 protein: CASSLAGGETQYF
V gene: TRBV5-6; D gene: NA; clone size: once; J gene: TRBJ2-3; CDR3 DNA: TGTGCCAGCAGCGTTGACAGAAACACAGATACGCAGTATTTT; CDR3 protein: CASSVDRNTDTQYF
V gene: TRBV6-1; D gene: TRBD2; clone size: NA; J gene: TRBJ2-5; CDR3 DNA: TGTGCCAGCAGTGAAGCACTGACTAGCGGTGTACAAGAGACCCAGTACTTC; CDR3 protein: CASSEALTSGVQETQYF
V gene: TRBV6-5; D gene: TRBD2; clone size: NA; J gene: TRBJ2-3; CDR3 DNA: TGTGCCACTCAAGCGGTTGTGGGGGGGAGGGGTACGCAGTATTTT; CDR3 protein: CATQAVVGGRGTQYF
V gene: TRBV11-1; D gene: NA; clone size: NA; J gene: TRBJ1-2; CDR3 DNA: TGTGCCAGCAGGCCACAGGCGCTGGGGAACTATGGCTACACCTTC; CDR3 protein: CASRPQALGNYGYTF
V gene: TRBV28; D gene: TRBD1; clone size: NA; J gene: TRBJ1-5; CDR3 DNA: TGTGCCAGCAGCCTAGGGGACAGGGGGCAACCCCAGCATTTT; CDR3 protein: CASSLGDRGQPQHF
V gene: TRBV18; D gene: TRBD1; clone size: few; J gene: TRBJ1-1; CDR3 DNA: TGTGCCAGCTCATCGACAGGGGGCACTGAAGCTTTCTTT; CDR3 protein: CASSSTGGTEAFF
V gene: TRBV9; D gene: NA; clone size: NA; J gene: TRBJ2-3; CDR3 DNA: TGTGCCAGCAGCCGACCCTGGAGTACGCAGTATTTT; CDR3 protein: CASSRPWSTQYF
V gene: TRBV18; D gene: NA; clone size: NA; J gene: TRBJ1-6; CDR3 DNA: TGTGCCAGCTCACCGCTCGGGGTGAGTAATTCACCCCTCCACTTT; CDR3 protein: CASSPLGVSNSPLHF
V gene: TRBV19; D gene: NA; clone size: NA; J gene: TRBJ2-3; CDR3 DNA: TGTGCCAGTAGGGCACAGACAGGGAGGCCCCCAGATACGCAGTATTTT; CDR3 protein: CASRAQTGRPPDTQYF
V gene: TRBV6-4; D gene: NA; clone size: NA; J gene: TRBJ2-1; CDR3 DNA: TGTGCCAGCAGTGAGACTAGAAATGAGCAGTTCTTC; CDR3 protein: CASSETRNEQFF
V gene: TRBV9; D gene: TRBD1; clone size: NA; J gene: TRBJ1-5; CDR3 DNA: TGTGCCAGCAGCGCCAGGACAGGAGTTAGCAATCAGCCCCAGCATTTT; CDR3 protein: CASSARTGVSNQPQHF
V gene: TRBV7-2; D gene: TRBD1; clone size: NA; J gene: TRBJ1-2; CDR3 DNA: TGTGCCAGCAGCCCCGGGACAGGGTGGGGCTACACCTTC; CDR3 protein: CASSPGTGWGYTF
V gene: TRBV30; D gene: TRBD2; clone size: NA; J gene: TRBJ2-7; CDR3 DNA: TGTGCCTGGAGTGGACTAGCGGGGGGCCCTACCTACGAGCAGTACTTC; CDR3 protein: CAWSGLAGGPTYEQYF
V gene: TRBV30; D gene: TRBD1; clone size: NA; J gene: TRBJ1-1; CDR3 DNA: TGTGCCTGGAGTGGTTACAACAGGGGGAATATGAACACTGAAGCTTTCTTT; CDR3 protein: CAWSGYNRGNMNTEAFF
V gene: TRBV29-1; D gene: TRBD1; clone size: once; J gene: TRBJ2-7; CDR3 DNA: TGCAGCGTTGAGTCCGCGGACAGGGGTCGCGAGCAGTACTTC; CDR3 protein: CSVESADRGREQYF
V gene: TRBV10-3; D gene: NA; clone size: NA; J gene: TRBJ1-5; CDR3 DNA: TGTGCCTCACAAACTGGGGGGTTCGGCAATCAGCCCCAGCATTTT; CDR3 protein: CASQTGGFGNQPQHF
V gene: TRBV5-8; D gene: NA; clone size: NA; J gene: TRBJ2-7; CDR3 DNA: TGTGCCAGCAGCGGCCCCAAGCAGTACTTC; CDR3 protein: CASSGPKQYF
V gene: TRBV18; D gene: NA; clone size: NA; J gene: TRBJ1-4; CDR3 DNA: TGTGCCAGCTCACAGGGGCTTCGGGAAAAACTGTTTTTT; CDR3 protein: CASSQGLREKLFF
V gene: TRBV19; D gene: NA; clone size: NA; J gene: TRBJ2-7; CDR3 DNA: TGTGCCAGTAGCCAAAGAGGGGGCTACGAGCAGTACTTC; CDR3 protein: CASSQRGGYEQYF
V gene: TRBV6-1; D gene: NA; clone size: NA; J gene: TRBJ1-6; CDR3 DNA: TGTGCCAGCATTCCGCCAGGGGCTTTCGGGTCACCCCTCCACTTT; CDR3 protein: CASIPPGAFGSPLHF
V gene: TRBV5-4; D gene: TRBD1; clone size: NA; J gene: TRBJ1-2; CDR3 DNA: TGTGCCAGCAGCACCTCAGGGGGTCTGGTCTATGGCTACACCTTC; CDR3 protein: CASSTSGGLVYGYTF
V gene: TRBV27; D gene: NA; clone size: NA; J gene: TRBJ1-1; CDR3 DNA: TGTGCCGGCCGCTGGTCCGACAGGCAGGAAGCTTTCTTT; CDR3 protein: CAGRWSDRQEAFF
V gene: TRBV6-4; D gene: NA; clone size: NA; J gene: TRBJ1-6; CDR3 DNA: TGTGCCAGCAGTCCAACTTTCCGGGACTACAGATCTAATTCACCCCTCCACTTT; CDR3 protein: CASSPTFRDYRSNSPLHF
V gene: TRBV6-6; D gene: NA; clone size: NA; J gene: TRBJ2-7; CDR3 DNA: TGTGCCAGCAGTTACGGGGCCTACTACGAGCAGTACTTC; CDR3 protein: CASSYGAYYEQYF
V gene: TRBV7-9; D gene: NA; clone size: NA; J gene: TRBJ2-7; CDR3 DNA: TGTGCCAGCAGCACACCTCGACAGGTCTCGGGCGAGCAGTACTTC; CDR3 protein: CASSTPRQVSGEQYF
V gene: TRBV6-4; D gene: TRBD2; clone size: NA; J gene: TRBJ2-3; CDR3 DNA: TGTGCCAGCAGTACCGGGACTAGCGGGGGGGCAGATACGCAGTATTTT; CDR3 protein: CASSTGTSGGADTQYF
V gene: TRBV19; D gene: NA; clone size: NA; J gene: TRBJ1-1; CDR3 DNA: TGTGCCAGTAAGGAGTCGGCCTCTGAAGCTTTCTTT; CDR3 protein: CASKESASEAFF
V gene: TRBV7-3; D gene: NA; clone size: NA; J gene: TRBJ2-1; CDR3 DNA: TGTGCCAGCAGCTTAACAGGAGGGCGGGGCTCCTACAATGAGCAGTTCTTC; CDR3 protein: CASSLTGGRGSYNEQFF
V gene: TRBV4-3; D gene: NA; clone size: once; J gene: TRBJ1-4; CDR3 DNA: TGCGCCAGCAGCGCCCTCGGGGAGGGGAATGAAAAACTGTTTTTT; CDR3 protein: CASSALGEGNEKLFF
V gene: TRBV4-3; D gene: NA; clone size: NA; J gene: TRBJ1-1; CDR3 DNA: TGCGCCAGCCGAGCGGCGAACACTGAAGCTTTCTTT; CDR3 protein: CASRAANTEAFF
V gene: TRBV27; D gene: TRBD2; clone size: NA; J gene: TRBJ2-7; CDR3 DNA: TGTGCCAGCAGTTTATCGAAGGTAGCGGGGGGCTACGAGCAGTACTTC; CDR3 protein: CASSLSKVAGGYEQYF
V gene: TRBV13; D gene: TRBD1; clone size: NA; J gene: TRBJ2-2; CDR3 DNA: TGTGCCAGCAGCAGACAGGGTCCCGGGGAGCTGTTTTTT; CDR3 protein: CASSRQGPGELFF
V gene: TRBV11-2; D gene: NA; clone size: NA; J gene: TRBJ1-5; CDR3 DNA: TGTGCCAGCAGCTTAGACAGGGGATCCAATCAGCCCCAGCATTTT; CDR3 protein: CASSLDRGSNQPQHF
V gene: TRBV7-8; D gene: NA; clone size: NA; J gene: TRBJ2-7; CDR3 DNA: TGTGCCAGCAGCTTATTTCGGGGGAACTCCTACGAGCAGTACTTC; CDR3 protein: CASSLFRGNSYEQYF
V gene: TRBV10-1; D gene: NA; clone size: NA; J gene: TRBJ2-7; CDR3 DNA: TGCGCCCGAACTACCACCTACGAGCAGTACTTC; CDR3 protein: CARTTTYEQYF